The 12 T cell receptor beta chains listed next were all sequenced from one sample in a study of response to subunit inactivated influenza vaccine. Using its own MiXCR run on the RT-PCR reads, TCRdb lists one record per CDR3 protein. The profile shows some 480,000 distinct CDR3 sequences, approximately 9.9% of them singletons. The material was PBMCs from blood, obtained more than 35 days after vaccination. The receptors were sampled from a man aged 50 or older who received an inactivated influenza vaccine.

This clonotype was detected ten times or more. V and J are TRBV7-2 and TRBJ2-3; 11 positions agree with TRBD2. Germline values: CDR1 SGHTA, CDR2 FQGNSA. The CDR3 covers 16 residues. With V trimmed by 1 base and J by 2 bases, 2 bases remained unmatched. The CDR3 sequence is CASSLGLAGYTDTQYF. In nucleotides, the CDR3 is TGTGCCAGCAGCTTAGGACTAGCGGGATACACAGATACGCAGTATTTT.

This clonotype was recorded at least ten times. The genes are TRBV25-1 and TRBJ2-2, with D hard to call. Per germline, CDR1 MGHDK and CDR2 SYGVNS. Trimming removed 3 bases from V and 3 bases from J, with 2 bases in between. This CDR3 is built from 12 residues. CDR3 nucleotides: TGTGCCAGCAGTGAGTACACCGGGGAGCTGTTTTTT. Protein product: CASSEYTGELFF. Full variable domain (outside the CDR3, taken from reference TRBV25-1 and TRBJ2-2): EADIYQTPRYLVIGTGKKITLECSQTMGHDKMYWYQQDPGMELHLIHYSYGVNSTEKGDLSSESTVSRIRTEHFPLTLESARPSHTSQYLCASSEYTGELFFGEGSRLTVL.

In this sample, this clonotype turned up a few times. The rearrangement joins TRBV4-3 to TRBJ2-2; the D is unclear. Germline V gene sequence: CDR1 LGHNA, CDR2 YSLEER. V shed 3 bases and J shed 6 bases, with 14 bases lying between them. The CDR3 spans 15 residues. CDR3 DNA sequence: TGCGCCAGCAGCCAGGGTTACACCTCACCCGGGGAGCTGTTTTTT. This gives the protein CASSQGYTSPGELFF.

This clonotype was detected a few times. CDR3 DNA: TGCAGCGCCGGACAGAAAGAGACCCAGTACTTC. Translated: CSAGQKETQYF. This sequence joins TRBV29-1 and TRBJ2-5; possible D gene TRBD1, 6 bases. The germline CDR1 and CDR2 sequences are SQVTM and ANQGSEA. Trimming shortened V by 7 bases and J by 3 bases, and 9 bases separated the two germline ends. The CDR3 is made up of 11 amino acids.

This clonotype came up a few times. The chain links TRBV10-3 to TRBJ2-6; tentatively, D is TRBD1 (5 bases). Germline CDR1 and CDR2: ENHRY and SYGVKD. Trimming took 5 bases from V and 0 from J, leaving 11 bases between them. The CDR3 is made up of 16 amino acids. In DNA, the CDR3 is TGTGCCATCAGTATTGTGACAGACTCTGGGGCCAACGTCCTGACTTTC. As protein: CAISIVTDSGANVLTF.

This clonotype was found a few times. This chain joins TRBV28 and TRBJ1-1; D is uncertain. The CDR3 loop spans 13 amino acids. The germline V gene has CDR1 MDHEN and CDR2 SYDVKM. The germline V and J ends were trimmed by 9 bases and 0 bases, with 11 bases remaining between them. The CDR3 protein is CASSGEMNTEAFF. In DNA, the CDR3 is TGTGCCAGTTCCGGGGAGATGAACACTGAAGCTTTCTTT. The complete variable domain, with remaining parts taken from reference TRBV28 and TRBJ1-1, reads DVKVTQSSRYLVKRTGEKVFLECVQDMDHENMFWYRQDPGLGLRLIYFSYDVKMKEKGDIPEGYSVSREKKERFSLILESASTNQTSMYLCASSGEMNTEAFFGQGTRLTVV.

This sequence joins TRBV28 and TRBJ2-3; 8 bases align to TRBD1. The CDR3 contains 15 residues. Germline CDR1 reads MDHEN; CDR2 reads SYDVKM. V lost 4 bases and J lost 1; bases outside the gene matches: 4. This CDR3 is CASSSQTGGTDTQYF. DNA for the CDR3: TGTGCCAGCAGTTCCCAGACAGGGGGCACAGATACGCAGTATTTT. Full variable domain (rest looked up from reference TRBV28 and TRBJ2-3): DVKVTQSSRYLVKRTGEKVFLECVQDMDHENMFWYRQDPGLGLRLIYFSYDVKMKEKGDIPEGYSVSREKKERFSLILESASTNQTSMYLCASSSQTGGTDTQYFGPGTRLTVL.

This clonotype was counted ten times or more. V usage is TRBV29-1 and J usage is TRBJ2-2; D unresolved. Germline loops: CDR1 SQVTM, CDR2 ANQGSEA. Between the trimmed V and J ends, which lost 6 bases and 3 bases, there was a span of 8 bases. The CDR3 is 12 residues long. CDR3 amino acids: CSVVKDTGELFF. The CDR3 coding sequence is TGCAGCGTGGTCAAGGACACCGGGGAGCTGTTTTTT.

The V call is TRBV11-2, the J call TRBJ2-3; D gene unclear. The CDR3 extends over 12 amino acids. Trimming removed 4 bases at V and 8 bases at J, with 10 bases between. Germline CDR1 reads SGHAT; CDR2 reads FQNNGV. This CDR3 is CASSSTDVTQYF. The CDR3 bases are TGTGCCAGCAGCTCCACGGACGTTACGCAGTATTTT.

The V and J genes are TRBV3-1 and TRBJ1-2; maybe TRBD1 (5 bases). The V gene lost 5 bases and the J gene lost 8 bases, with 15 bases spanning the gap. The CDR3 sequence is 13 residues long. Germline-derived CDR1 and CDR2 are LGHDT and YNNKEL (reference sequence). This CDR3 reads CASSSYGRGGYTF. In DNA, the CDR3 is TGTGCCAGCAGCTCCTACGGTAGGGGCGGCTACACCTTC.

This clonotype showed up just a few times. This CDR3 reads CSAPPRGSFYEQYF. The CDR3 nucleotides read TGCAGTGCTCCTCCTCGCGGGAGTTTCTACGAGCAGTACTTC. This chain joins TRBV20-1 and TRBJ2-7; TRBD2 aligns across 7 bases. This CDR3 comprises 14 residues. The ends lost 5 bases at V and 3 bases at J; junction bases unmatched: 10. Germline-derived CDR1 and CDR2 are DFQATT and SNEGSKA (reference sequence).

The CDR3 coding sequence is TGTGCCACCAGTCGGGGGGGAACTAATGAAAAACTGTTTTTT. Residues: CATSRGGTNEKLFF. This chain uses TRBV24-1 with TRBJ1-4; D is perhaps TRBD1 (5 bases). Germline-derived CDR1 and CDR2 are KGHDR and SFDVKD. The V end was cut by 6 bases, the J end by 1 base, with 8 bases between. CDR3 size: 14 residues.